A selection of T cell receptor beta chains follows, all from one sample in a study of beta chain features in type 1 diabetes. Data came from immunoSEQ multiplex PCR; TCRdb stores just in-frame clones and leaves some out. Of around 180,000 clones listed, about 13% are singletons. Sequencing used central memory CD4+ T cells from blood. The receptors derive from a young woman in good health. Each CDR3 is given with its conserved first and last residue. Each record gives: D gene, clone size, J gene, V gene, CDR3 DNA, CDR3 protein. D genes are given only for firm matches. Clone size is given for some rows only: seen once, a few or many times, or a class if the clone is expanded.

>TRBD2|few|TRBJ2-2|TRBV7-2
TGTGCCAGCAGCTTAGATGGACTAGCGACCACCGGGGAGCTGTTTTTT
CASSLDGLATTGELFF
>.|.|TRBJ1-4|TRBV5-1
TGCGCCAGCAGCTTAAGTGGCATTAATGAAAAACTGTTTTTT
CASSLSGINEKLFF
>.|.|TRBJ1-2|TRBV5-5
TGTGCCAGCAGCTTCGTAGATCAGGATGGCTACACCTTC
CASSFVDQDGYTF
>TRBD2|few|TRBJ2-7|TRBV29-1
TGCAGCGTTAGCCGGGGGGAGGGAGCCTACGAGCAGTACTTC
CSVSRGEGAYEQYF
>TRBD2|.|TRBJ2-1|TRBV2
TGTGCCAGCAGCGTAGCGGGCCGTTCCTACAATGAGCAGTTCTTC
CASSVAGRSYNEQFF
>.|few|TRBJ1-3|TRBV30
TGTGCCTGGAGTCTCGGGACCGGAGGGAACACCATATATTTT
CAWSLGTGGNTIYF
>.|few|TRBJ2-7|TRBV30
TGTGCCTGGAGTGTCGGGACGGGACAACTCTACGAGCAGTACTTC
CAWSVGTGQLYEQYF
>.|few|TRBJ1-5|TRBV28
TGTGCCAGCAGCTACCAAACTCAGCCCCAGCATTTT
CASSYQTQPQHF
>.|.|TRBJ2-5|TRBV11-2
TGTGCCAGCAGCTTAATAGGGAGGAAAGAGACCCAGTACTTC
CASSLIGRKETQYF
>.|many|TRBJ2-1|TRBV19
TGTGCCAGTAGTATAGGGAGGGAGTCGAGTGAGCAGTTCTTC
CASSIGRESSEQFF
>.|once|TRBJ2-1|TRBV11-2
TGTGCCAGCAGCTCGTACCTATACAATGAGCAGTTCTTC
CASSSYLYNEQFF
>.|few|TRBJ2-3|TRBV11-2
TGTGCCAGCAGCTTTAGCGGTAGCACAGATACGCAGTATTTT
CASSFSGSTDTQYF
>.|few|TRBJ1-5|TRBV4-2
TGTGCCAGCAGCCTGTCTCAACGGGGTCAGCCCCAGCATTTT
CASSLSQRGQPQHF
>.|.|TRBJ1-1|TRBV6-5
TGTGCCAGCAGTTTCAGGGAGAACACTGAAGCTTTCTTT
CASSFRENTEAFF
>TRBD1|.|TRBJ1-1|TRBV10-3
TGTGCCATCAGTGAGCCGGACAGGGGGAACACTGAAGCTTTCTTT
CAISEPDRGNTEAFF
>TRBD2|.|TRBJ2-1|TRBV19
TGTGCCAGTAGTGGGACTAGGCGTTACAATGAGCAGTTCTTC
CASSGTRRYNEQFF
>TRBD2|few|TRBJ2-3|TRBV25-1
TGTGCCAGCACCTCGACTAGCGGGAGTAGAGGGACGCAGTATTTT
CASTSTSGSRGTQYF
>.|.|TRBJ1-5|TRBV6-5
TGTGCCAGCAGTTACGCAGGCAATCAGCCCCAGCATTTT
CASSYAGNQPQHF
>.|.|TRBJ1-1|TRBV9
TGTGCCAGCAGCGTAGCGACACGCACTGAAGCTTTCTTT
CASSVATRTEAFF
>TRBD2|.|TRBJ2-7|TRBV27
TGTGCCAGCAGTTCGGGATTACTAGCGGCAACCTACGAGCAGTACTTC
CASSSGLLAATYEQYF
>TRBD2|few|TRBJ2-7|TRBV7-2
TGTGCCAGCAGCTTAACCCGGAGACTAGCGGTAGGGGAGCAGTACTTC
CASSLTRRLAVGEQYF
>TRBD1|.|TRBJ1-2|TRBV27
TGTGCCAGCAGTTTATCCTACAGGACAGGACAGGGCTATGGCTACACCTTC
CASSLSYRTGQGYGYTF
>TRBD2|few|TRBJ2-1|TRBV10-3
TGTGCCATCAGTGATCGTAGCGGGAGGGCCAATGAGCAGTTCTTC
CAISDRSGRANEQFF
>TRBD1|.|TRBJ2-7|TRBV11-1
TGTGCCAGCAGCTCAAAACAGGGGCCCTCCTACGAGCAGTACTTC
CASSSKQGPSYEQYF
>.|.|TRBJ2-1|TRBV30
TGTGCCTGGAGGGTACTTGCGGAGCGCTACAATGAGCAGTTCTTC
CAWRVLAERYNEQFF
>TRBD1|.|TRBJ1-2|TRBV28
TGTGCCAGCAGTTTAACGGGACAGGCCGATGGCTACACCTTC
CASSLTGQADGYTF
>TRBD1|.|TRBJ2-7|TRBV7-9
TGTGCCAGCGGGACAGGACCCTACGAGCAGTACTTC
CASGTGPYEQYF
>.|.|TRBJ1-2|TRBV7-2
TGTGCCAGCAGCCCTCAAAAACGACAGAGATACACCTTC
CASSPQKRQRYTF
>TRBD2|few|TRBJ2-5|TRBV4-1
TGCGCCAGCAGCCAAGGACTAGCGGGAGGGCTAGAGACCCAGTACTTC
CASSQGLAGGLETQYF
>.|.|TRBJ1-2|TRBV30
TGTGCCTCCCTACCCGACAGCCTAAACTATGGCTACACCTTC
CASLPDSLNYGYTF
>.|few|TRBJ1-3|TRBV30
TGTGCCTGGAGTGCCCCAGGGTCTGGAAACACCATATATTTT
CAWSAPGSGNTIYF
>TRBD1|few|TRBJ2-5|TRBV5-1
TGCGCCAGTGGGACAGGCCAAGAGACCCAGTACTTC
CASGTGQETQYF
>.|.|TRBJ1-1|TRBV29-1
TGCAGCGTTGATATGGGGGGGAACACTGAAGCTTTCTTT
CSVDMGGNTEAFF
>TRBD1|.|TRBJ1-5|TRBV30
TGTGCCCTCGGACAGGGACCTTCGGGGCCCCAGCATTTT
CALGQGPSGPQHF
>.|.|TRBJ2-7|TRBV11-1
TGTGCCAGCAGCTCCCGACTAAGCCGTCCGGGGACTTACGAGCAGTACTTC
CASSSRLSRPGTYEQYF
>.|.|TRBJ1-2|TRBV15
TGTGCCACCAGCAGTATGTACGGGTATGGCTACACCTTC
CATSSMYGYGYTF
>.|.|TRBJ2-7|TRBV29-1
TGCAGCGTGGGGTTAATGGGGGCGTCCTACGAGCAGTACTTC
CSVGLMGASYEQYF
>.|many|TRBJ2-7|TRBV7-2
TGTGCCAGCAGCTCCCCGGCCTACGAGCAGTACTTC
CASSSPAYEQYF
>.|.|TRBJ2-2|TRBV15
TGTGCCACCAGCAGGCTGACACGAACGAACACCGGGGAGCTGTTTTTT
CATSRLTRTNTGELFF
>TRBD1|.|TRBJ2-7|TRBV19
TGTGCCAGTAGCTCGGGACAGGGCTACGAGCAGTACTTC
CASSSGQGYEQYF
>TRBD2|.|TRBJ2-1|TRBV30
TGTGCCTGGAACCGAGCGGGAGAGGAGAAGTTCTTC
CAWNRAGEEKFF
>TRBD1|.|TRBJ1-1|TRBV7-2
TGTGCCAGCAGCCCTAGACAGGGTGTGAGGAGCACTGAAGCTTTCTTT
CASSPRQGVRSTEAFF
>TRBD1|few|TRBJ1-2|TRBV10-3
TGTGCCATCAGTGACGGACAGGGCCGACGCAACTATGGCTACACCTTC
CAISDGQGRRNYGYTF
>TRBD1|few|TRBJ1-2|TRBV6-1
TGTGCCAGCAGTGAAGCCCGACAGGGCTATGGCTACACCTTC
CASSEARQGYGYTF
>.|.|TRBJ1-2|TRBV27
TGTGCCAGCAGTCTCCAGAGGAACTATGGCTACACCTTC
CASSLQRNYGYTF
>TRBD1|few|TRBJ1-1|TRBV18
TGTGCCAGCTCACCTACCAGACAGGGTCAAGGGATTGAAGCTTTCTTT
CASSPTRQGQGIEAFF
>TRBD1|few|TRBJ2-1|TRBV27
TGTGCCAGCAGTCCCTCGGACAGGTACAATGAGCAGTTCTTC
CASSPSDRYNEQFF
>.|.|TRBJ2-4|TRBV19
TGTGCCAGTAAGAGACCGGGGAGTGAAAACATTCAGTACTTC
CASKRPGSENIQYF
>TRBD2|.|TRBJ2-1|TRBV2
TGTGCCAGCAGTGAAGCGGGTGGGCTAGCGGGGGGTGAGCAGTTCTTC
CASSEAGGLAGGEQFF
>TRBD1|.|TRBJ2-2|TRBV2
TGTGCCAGCCTAGAGACAGGGGTTACCGGGGAGCTGTTTTTT
CASLETGVTGELFF
>TRBD2|.|TRBJ2-2|TRBV14
TGTGCCAGCAGCCAAGACCGACTAGCGGGAGGCACCGGGGAGCTGTTTTTT
CASSQDRLAGGTGELFF
>.|few|TRBJ2-6|TRBV7-9
TGTGCCAGCAGCATACAGGGGACTCGGGCTGGGGCCAACGTCCTGACTTTC
CASSIQGTRAGANVLTF
>TRBD2|.|TRBJ2-5|TRBV6-5
TGTGCCAGCAGGACTAGCGGGAGGGAAGAGACCCAGTACTTC
CASRTSGREETQYF
>TRBD1|few|TRBJ1-5|TRBV18
TGTGCCAGTACCGGGACAGGGGATCAGCCCCAGCATTTT
CASTGTGDQPQHF
>TRBD2|.|TRBJ2-5|TRBV7-7
TGTGCTAGCAGCGCCGCCACGGGGAGGGCAGAGACCCAGTACTTC
CASSAATGRAETQYF
>TRBD2|few|TRBJ2-2|TRBV7-9
TGTGCCAGCAGCTTTCCAAGCGGGAGGGCCGTCACCGGGGAGCTGTTTTTT
CASSFPSGRAVTGELFF
>TRBD1|.|TRBJ2-7|TRBV27
TGTGCCAGCAGTTCCTACGGACAGGGGGCGCACGAGCAGTACTTC
CASSSYGQGAHEQYF
>.|.|TRBJ2-5|TRBV11-2
TGTGCCAGCAGCTTAAACCAGGGAAGGAATGCCCAGTACTTC
CASSLNQGRNAQYF
>TRBD2|few|TRBJ2-5|TRBV13
TGTGCCAGCAGCTCCCCGGCGCTAGCGGGGACCCAGTACTTC
CASSSPALAGTQYF
>.|few|TRBJ1-1|TRBV11-3
TGTGCCAGCAGCTCCGGTTTGAACACTGAAGCTTTCTTT
CASSSGLNTEAFF